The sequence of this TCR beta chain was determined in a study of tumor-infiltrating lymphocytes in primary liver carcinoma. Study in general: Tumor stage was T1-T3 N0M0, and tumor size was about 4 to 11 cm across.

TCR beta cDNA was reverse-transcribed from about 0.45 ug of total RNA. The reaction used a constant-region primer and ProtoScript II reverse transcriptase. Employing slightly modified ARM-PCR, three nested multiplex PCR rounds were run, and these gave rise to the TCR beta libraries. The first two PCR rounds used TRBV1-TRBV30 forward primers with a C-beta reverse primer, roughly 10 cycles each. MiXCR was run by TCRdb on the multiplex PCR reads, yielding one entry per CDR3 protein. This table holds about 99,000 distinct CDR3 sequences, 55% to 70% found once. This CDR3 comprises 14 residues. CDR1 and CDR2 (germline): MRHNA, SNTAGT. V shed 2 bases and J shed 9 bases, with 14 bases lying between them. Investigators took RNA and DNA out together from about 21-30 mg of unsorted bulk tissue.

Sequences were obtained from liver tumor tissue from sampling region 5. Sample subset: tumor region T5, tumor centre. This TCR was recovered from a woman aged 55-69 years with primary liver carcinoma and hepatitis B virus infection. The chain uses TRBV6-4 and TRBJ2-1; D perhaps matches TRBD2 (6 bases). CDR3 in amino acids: CASSDGAGMGEQFF. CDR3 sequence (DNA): TGTGCCAGCAGTGACGGGGCGGGGATGGGTGAGCAGTTCTTC.